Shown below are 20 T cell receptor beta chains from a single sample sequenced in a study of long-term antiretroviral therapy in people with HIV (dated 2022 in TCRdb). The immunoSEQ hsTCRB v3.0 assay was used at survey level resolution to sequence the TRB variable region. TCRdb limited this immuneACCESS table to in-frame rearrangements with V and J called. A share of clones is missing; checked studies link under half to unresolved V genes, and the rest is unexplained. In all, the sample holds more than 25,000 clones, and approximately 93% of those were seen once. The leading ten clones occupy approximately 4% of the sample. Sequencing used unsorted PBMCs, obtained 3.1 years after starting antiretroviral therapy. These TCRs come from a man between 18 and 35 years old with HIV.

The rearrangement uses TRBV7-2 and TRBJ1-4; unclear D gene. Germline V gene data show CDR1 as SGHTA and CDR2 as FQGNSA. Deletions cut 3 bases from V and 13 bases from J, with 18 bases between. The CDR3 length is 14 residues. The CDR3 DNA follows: TGTGCCAGCAGCTTGTCAAGAGAGGCTCCGTTACTGTTTTTT. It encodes CASSLSREAPLLFF.

The CDR3 bases are TGTGCCAGCAGTGAATATGTGGGAGAGACCCAGTACTTC. Protein: CASSEYVGETQYF. The rearrangement joins TRBV25-1 to TRBJ2-5, with unresolved D. In germline, CDR1 is MGHDK, CDR2 SYGVNS. The germline V and J ends were trimmed by 0 bases and 4 bases, with 6 bases remaining between them. The CDR3 runs 13 residues.

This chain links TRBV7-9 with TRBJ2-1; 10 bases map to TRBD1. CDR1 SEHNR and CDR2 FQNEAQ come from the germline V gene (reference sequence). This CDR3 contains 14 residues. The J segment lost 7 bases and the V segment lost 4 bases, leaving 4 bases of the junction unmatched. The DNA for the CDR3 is TGTGCCAGCAGCTCCCCGGGACAGGGGAATGAGCAGTTCTTC. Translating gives CASSSPGQGNEQFF.

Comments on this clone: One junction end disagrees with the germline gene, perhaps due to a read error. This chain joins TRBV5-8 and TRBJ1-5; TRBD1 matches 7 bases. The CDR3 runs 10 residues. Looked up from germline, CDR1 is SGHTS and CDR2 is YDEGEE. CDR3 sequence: CASSLNAGGF. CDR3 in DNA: TGTGCCAGCAGCTTGAATGCAGGGGGTTTT.

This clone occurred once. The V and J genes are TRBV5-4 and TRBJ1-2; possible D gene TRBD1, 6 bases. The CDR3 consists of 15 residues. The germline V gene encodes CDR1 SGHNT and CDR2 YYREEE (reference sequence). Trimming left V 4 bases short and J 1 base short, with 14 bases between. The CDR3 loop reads CASSPTGSLNYGYTF. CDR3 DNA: TGTGCCAGCAGCCCCACAGGGTCGCTTAACTATGGCTACACCTTC.

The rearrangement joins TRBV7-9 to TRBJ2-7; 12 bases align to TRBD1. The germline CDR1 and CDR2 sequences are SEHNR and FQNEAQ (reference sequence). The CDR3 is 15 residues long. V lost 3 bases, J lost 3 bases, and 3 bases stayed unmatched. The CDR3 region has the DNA TGTGCCAGCAGCTTGGGGACAGGGGGCGTCTACGAGCAGTACTTC. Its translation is CASSLGTGGVYEQYF.

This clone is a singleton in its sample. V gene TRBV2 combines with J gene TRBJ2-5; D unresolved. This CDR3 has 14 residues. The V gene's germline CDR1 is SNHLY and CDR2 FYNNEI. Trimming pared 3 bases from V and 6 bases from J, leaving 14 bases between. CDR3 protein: CASSDMDAPKTQYF. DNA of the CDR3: TGTGCCAGCAGTGATATGGACGCGCCCAAGACCCAGTACTTC.

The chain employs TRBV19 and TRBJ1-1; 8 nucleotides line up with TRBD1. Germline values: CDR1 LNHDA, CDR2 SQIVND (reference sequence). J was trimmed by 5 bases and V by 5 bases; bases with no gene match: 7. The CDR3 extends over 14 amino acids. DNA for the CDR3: TGTGCCAGTAGTCTCGGACAGGGCCAAACTGAAGCTTTCTTT. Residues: CASSLGQGQTEAFF.

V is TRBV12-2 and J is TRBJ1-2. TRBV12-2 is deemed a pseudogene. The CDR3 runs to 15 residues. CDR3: CASRLAHGGRGGYTF. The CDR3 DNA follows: TGTGCAAGTCGCTTAGCCCACGGGGGCAGGGGTGGCTACACCTTC.

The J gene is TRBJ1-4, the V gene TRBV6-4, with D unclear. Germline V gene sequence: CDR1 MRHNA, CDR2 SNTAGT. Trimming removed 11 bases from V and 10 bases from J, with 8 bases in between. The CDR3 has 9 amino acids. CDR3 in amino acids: CAVQRKLFF. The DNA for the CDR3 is TGTGCCGTCCAAAGAAAACTGTTTTTT.

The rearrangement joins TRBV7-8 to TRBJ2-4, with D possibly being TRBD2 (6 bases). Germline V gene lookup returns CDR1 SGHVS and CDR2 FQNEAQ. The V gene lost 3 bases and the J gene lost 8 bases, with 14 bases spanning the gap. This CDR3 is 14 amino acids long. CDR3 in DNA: TGTGCCAGCAGCTTCCCGGGAGAGGACTACATTCAGTACTTC. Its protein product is CASSFPGEDYIQYF. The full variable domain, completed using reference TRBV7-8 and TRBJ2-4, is GAGVSQSPRYKVAKRGQDVALRCDPISGHVSLFWYQQALGQGPEFLTYFQNEAQLDKSGLPSDRFFAERPEGSVSTLKIQRTQQEDSAVYLCASSFPGEDYIQYFGAGTRLSVL.

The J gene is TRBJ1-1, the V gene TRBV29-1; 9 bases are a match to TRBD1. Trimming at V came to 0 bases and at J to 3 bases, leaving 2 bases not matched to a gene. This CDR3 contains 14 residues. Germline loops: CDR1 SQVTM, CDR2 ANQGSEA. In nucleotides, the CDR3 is TGCAGCGTTGAAGAGGACAGGGGCCACACTGAAGCTTTCTTT. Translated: CSVEEDRGHTEAFF.

The CDR3 DNA follows: TGTGCCAGCAGCGTTGAAGGGGCGCACACCGGGGAGCTGTTTTTT. Its translation is CASSVEGAHTGELFF. The rearrangement uses TRBV9 and TRBJ2-2, with D tentatively TRBD1 (5 bases). CDR1 and CDR2 (germline): SGDLS, YYNGEE. V lost 2 bases to trimming and J lost 3 bases, with 11 bases between them. There are 15 residues in the CDR3.

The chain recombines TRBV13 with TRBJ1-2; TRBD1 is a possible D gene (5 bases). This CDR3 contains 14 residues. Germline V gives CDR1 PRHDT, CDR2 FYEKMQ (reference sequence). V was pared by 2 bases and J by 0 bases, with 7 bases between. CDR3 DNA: TGTGCCAGCAGCTTACAGGGTTCTAACTATGGCTACACCTTC. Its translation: CASSLQGSNYGYTF.

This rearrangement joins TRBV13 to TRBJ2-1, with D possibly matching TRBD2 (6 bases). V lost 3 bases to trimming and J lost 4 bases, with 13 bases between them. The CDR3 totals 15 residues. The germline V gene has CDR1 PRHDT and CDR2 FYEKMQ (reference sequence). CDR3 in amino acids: CASSFGGLGYNEQFF. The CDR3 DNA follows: TGTGCCAGCAGCTTCGGGGGTCTAGGTTACAATGAGCAGTTCTTC.

The CDR3 DNA reads TGTGCCAGCGGGACTAGCGGGGGCGATAATACGCAGTATTTT. Protein product: CASGTSGGDNTQYF. V usage is TRBV19 and J usage is TRBJ2-3; TRBD2 matches at 14 bases. The CDR3 totals 14 residues. Germline V gene lookup returns CDR1 LNHDA and CDR2 SQIVND (reference sequence). The junction had 6 bases not matched to a gene; V was cut back by 9 bases and J by 7 bases.

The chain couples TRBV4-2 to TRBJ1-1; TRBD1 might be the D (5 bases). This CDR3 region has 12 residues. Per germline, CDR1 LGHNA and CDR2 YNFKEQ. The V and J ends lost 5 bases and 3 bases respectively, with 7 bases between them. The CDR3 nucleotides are TGTGCCAGCAGCACGGGACACACTGAAGCTTTCTTT. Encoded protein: CASSTGHTEAFF.

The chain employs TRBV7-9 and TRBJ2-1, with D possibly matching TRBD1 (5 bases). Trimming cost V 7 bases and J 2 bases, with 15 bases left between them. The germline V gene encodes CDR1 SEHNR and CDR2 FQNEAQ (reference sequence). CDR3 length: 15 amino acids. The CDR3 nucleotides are TGTGCCAGCACACAGGAGCTAGGGGCCTACAATGAGCAGTTCTTC. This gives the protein CASTQELGAYNEQFF. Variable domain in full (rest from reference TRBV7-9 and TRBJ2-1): DTGVSQNPRHKITKRGQNVTFRCDPISEHNRLYWYRQTLGQGPEFLTYFQNEAQLEKSRLLSDRFSAERPKGSFSTLEIQRTEQGDSAMYLCASTQELGAYNEQFFGPGTRLTVL.

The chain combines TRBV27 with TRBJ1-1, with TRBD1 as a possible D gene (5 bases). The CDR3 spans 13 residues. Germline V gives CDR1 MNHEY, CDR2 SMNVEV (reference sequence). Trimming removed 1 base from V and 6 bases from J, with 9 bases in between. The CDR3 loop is CASSLYGTPEAFF. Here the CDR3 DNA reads TGTGCCAGCAGTTTATACGGGACCCCTGAAGCTTTCTTT.

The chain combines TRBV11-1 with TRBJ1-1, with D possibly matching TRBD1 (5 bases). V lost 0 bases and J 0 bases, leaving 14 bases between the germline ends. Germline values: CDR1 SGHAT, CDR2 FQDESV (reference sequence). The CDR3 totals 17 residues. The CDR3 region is CASSLAGGDTLNTEAFF. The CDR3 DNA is TGTGCCAGCAGCTTAGCGGGGGGTGACACACTGAACACTGAAGCTTTCTTT.